A selection of T cell receptor beta chains follows, all from one sample in a study of cytomegalovirus exposure and HLA in healthy donors. The assay was immunoSEQ multiplex PCR, and TCRdb's table has in-frame clones only and misses some. The table lists under 130,000 clones, with 3% to 3.5% in the top ten. Specimen: PBMCs. These receptors were taken from a man aged 40-49 years in good health and CMV-seronegative. Each CDR3 is given with its conserved first and last residue. Fields, in order: J gene, V gene, D gene, CDR3 DNA, CDR3 protein. D genes are given only for firm matches.

TRBJ2-5 | TRBV6-7 | TRBD2 | TGTGCCAGCAGTTACTCGATCGCGGGGGTCAGAATAGAGACCCAGTACTTC | CASSYSIAGVRIETQYF
TRBJ2-5 | TRBV28 | TRBD2 | TGTGCCAGCAGTTCTCGCGGGGGGAGGGAGACCCAGTACTTC | CASSSRGGRETQYF
TRBJ1-5 | TRBV18 | TRBD1 | TGTGCCAGCTCACAGACAGGGGGACAGCCCCAGCATTTT | CASSQTGGQPQHF
TRBJ2-3 | TRBV7-7 | TRBD1 | TGTGCCAGCAGCTTAGGGGACAGTAGCACAGATACGCAGTATTTT | CASSLGDSSTDTQYF
TRBJ2-7 | TRBV7-9 | NA | TGTGCCAGCGGAAAGGACAGCCGACCCTACGAGCAGTACTTC | CASGKDSRPYEQYF
TRBJ1-1 | TRBV9 | TRBD1 | TGTGCCAGCAGCGTCCCTCAAATAGGGGACAGGGACACTGAAGCTTTCTTT | CASSVPQIGDRDTEAFF
TRBJ1-6 | TRBV5-4 | NA | TGTGCCAGCAGCCCGGGGAGCTCCTATAATTCACCCCTCCACTTT | CASSPGSSYNSPLHF
TRBJ2-3 | TRBV4-3 | TRBD1 | TGCGCCAGCAGCCAAGCCCCCGGGACAGGGTCAGATACGCAGTATTTT | CASSQAPGTGSDTQYF
TRBJ2-7 | TRBV5-1 | NA | TGCGCCAGCAGCTGGGCTTTAAGGGGATCGTTCGAGCAGTACTTC | CASSWALRGSFEQYF
TRBJ2-7 | TRBV18 | NA | TGTGCCAGCTCACTTGACAGACAGTCCTACGAGCAGTACTTC | CASSLDRQSYEQYF
TRBJ2-7 | TRBV5-4 | TRBD1 | TGTGCCAGCAGCCCCTGGACAGGGGGTCACGAGCAGTACTTC | CASSPWTGGHEQYF
TRBJ2-1 | TRBV9 | TRBD2 | TGTGCCAGCAGCGAGGGGACTAGCGGGATGTACAATGAGCAGTTCTTC | CASSEGTSGMYNEQFF
TRBJ1-2 | TRBV5-4 | NA | TGTGCCAGCAGCGCTAAACGGGGTCGGGGGAATGATGGCTACACCTTC | CASSAKRGRGNDGYTF
TRBJ1-5 | TRBV5-1 | TRBD1 | TGCGCCAGCAGCTTGGGACAGGGGGCAGGACAGCCCCAGCATTTT | CASSLGQGAGQPQHF
TRBJ2-6 | TRBV2 | TRBD1 | TGTGCCAGCAGTCTACAGGGGGCGGGGGCCAACGTCCTGACTTTC | CASSLQGAGANVLTF
TRBJ2-3 | TRBV18 | NA | TGTGCCAGCTCTCAGGGGCTTGGGAATACGCAGTATTTT | CASSQGLGNTQYF
TRBJ2-2 | TRBV7-9 | TRBD2 | TGTGCCAGCAGCTTTTCTAGCGGGAGTTGGACCGGGGAGCTGTTTTTT | CASSFSSGSWTGELFF
TRBJ1-1 | TRBV19 | TRBD1 | TGTGCCAGTTCGGACAGGGGGCGGGTAGCTTTCTTT | CASSDRGRVAFF
TRBJ1-1 | TRBV19 | TRBD1 | TGTGCCAGTAGTGCCGACAGGGTTTTAGGAGCTTTCTTT | CASSADRVLGAFF
TRBJ2-7 | TRBV29-1 | NA | TGCAGCGTTGAAGAAGATCCTTCCGGCGGCAGGGAAGGCTACGAGCAGTACTTC | CSVEEDPSGGREGYEQYF
TRBJ1-4 | TRBV5-1 | NA | TGCGCCAGCAGCTCGAGACCCGGGGTGAATGAAAAACTGTTTTTT | CASSSRPGVNEKLFF
TRBJ2-5 | TRBV7-7 | TRBD1 | TGTGCCAGCAGCCTAGGGACAGTAGAGACCCAGTACTTC | CASSLGTVETQYF
TRBJ2-7 | TRBV14 | NA | TGTGCCAGCAGCCAAATATCAGGGTACGAGCAGTACTTC | CASSQISGYEQYF
TRBJ1-1 | TRBV6-5 | NA | TGTGCCAGCAGCCGGGACACCCCCCCCGATACTGAAGCTTTCTTT | CASSRDTPPDTEAFF
TRBJ1-5 | TRBV30 | NA | TGTGCCTGGAGTGTTCTAGGGAGGAACAATCAGCCCCAGCATTTT | CAWSVLGRNNQPQHF
TRBJ1-1 | TRBV19 | NA | TGTGCCAGTACCCCAAGGGGCGCGGTCGGCACTGAAGCTTTCTTT | CASTPRGAVGTEAFF
TRBJ2-1 | TRBV7-2 | TRBD2 | TGTGCCAGCAGCTGGGGACTAGCGGGGAGAGGTGAGCAGTTCTTC | CASSWGLAGRGEQFF
TRBJ2-2 | TRBV11-2 | TRBD2 | TGTGCCAGCAGCCCCCCGGGACTAGCGGGAGCGGGCACCGGGGAGCTGTTTTTT | CASSPPGLAGAGTGELFF
TRBJ2-1 | TRBV6-1 | TRBD1 | TGTGCCAGCAGTGAACGACAGGGTGGGCAGTTCTTC | CASSERQGGQFF
TRBJ2-6 | TRBV11-2 | NA | TGTGCCAGCAGCCCTGGACAGCTCTCTGGGGCCAACGTCCTGACTTTC | CASSPGQLSGANVLTF
TRBJ2-1 | TRBV27 | TRBD2 | TGTGCCAGCAGTTCGGGACTAGCGGGAGCTGTTGAGCAGTTCTTC | CASSSGLAGAVEQFF
TRBJ1-6 | TRBV4-1 | NA | TGCGCCAGCAGCCAGGCCGGTACAGGTTTTGGATCACCCCTCCACTTT | CASSQAGTGFGSPLHF
TRBJ1-1 | TRBV18 | NA | TGTGCCAGCTCTCCTGAGGTAACGGCCACTGAAGCTTTCTTT | CASSPEVTATEAFF
TRBJ2-2 | TRBV13 | NA | TGTGCCAGCAGCTTAGAAACGCGGCGCACCGGGGAGCTGTTTTTT | CASSLETRRTGELFF
TRBJ2-7 | TRBV4-1 | TRBD2 | TGCGCCAGCAGCCAAGGTGAGACTAGCGGGAGGTCTTACGAGCAGTACTTC | CASSQGETSGRSYEQYF
TRBJ2-7 | TRBV4-1 | TRBD1 | TGCGCCAGCAGCCAAGACCCAGGGGGTGCCTACGAGCAGTACTTC | CASSQDPGGAYEQYF
TRBJ2-7 | TRBV19 | NA | TGTGCCAGTAGTCCGGGTCCTGGGAGCTACGAGCAGTACTTC | CASSPGPGSYEQYF
TRBJ2-5 | TRBV25-1 | NA | TGTGCCAGCAGCGCCAACATCCAAGAGACCCAGTACTTC | CASSANIQETQYF
TRBJ2-2 | TRBV6-5 | NA | TGTGCCAGCAGTTACTACGACATGAATACCGGGGAGCTGTTTTTT | CASSYYDMNTGELFF
TRBJ1-2 | TRBV5-4 | TRBD1 | TGTGCCAGCAGCCCCTTCGGACAGGGTAACTATGGCTACACCTTC | CASSPFGQGNYGYTF
TRBJ2-7 | TRBV7-2 | TRBD2 | TGTGCCAGCAGCTTAGTAGTACTAGCGGGGGGATTCACCTACGAGCAGTACTTC | CASSLVVLAGGFTYEQYF
TRBJ2-3 | TRBV2 | TRBD2 | TGTGCCAGCAATCTAGCGGGCCCCGCAGATACGCAGTATTTT | CASNLAGPADTQYF
TRBJ2-5 | TRBV7-9 | TRBD1 | TGTGCCAGTTTAAGGGGGCGAGAGACCCAGTACTTC | CASLRGRETQYF
TRBJ1-5 | TRBV7-2 | TRBD1 | TGTGCCAGCAGCTCCTTGGGCAGGGGGACGGGTAGCAATCAGCCCCAGCATTTT | CASSSLGRGTGSNQPQHF
TRBJ1-4 | TRBV20-1 | NA | TGCAGCGCTGACACGTCTGAAAAACTGTTTTTT | CSADTSEKLFF